This T cell receptor beta chain stems from a study of OX40 agonist ivuxolimab in advanced cancers. Whole-study context: Ivuxolimab, an agonistic anti-OX40 (CD134) antibody, was given to patients. General study findings and limits: Expanded peripheral T-cell antigen specificity went undetermined. Certain nonresponders likewise exhibited a low normalized T-cell clonal expansion. CD4+ T cells averaged fewer expanded clones than CD8+ T cells.

The CDR3 is made up of 13 amino acids. The germline gives CDR1 MNHEY, CDR2 SVGAGI. Unmatched junction bases numbered 8, after V lost 6 bases and J lost 8 bases. The protocol was immunoSEQ multiplex PCR, while the TCRdb copy is restricted to in-frame clones and leaves out a portion. The sample lists 60,000 to 70,000 clones; approximately 90% were seen once. Worth noting for this clone: The antigen remains undetermined.

The V call is TRBV6-5, the J call TRBJ1-2, with TRBD1 matching over 8 bases. Sample: CD4+ or CD8+ T cells sorted from blood, taken in a trial of the OX40 agonist ivuxolimab. The clonotype was recovered from an adult with an advanced solid tumor such as melanoma, head and neck, liver or kidney cancer. The CDR3 here is CASSRTGKLGYTF. Here the CDR3 DNA reads TGTGCCAGCAGCCGGACAGGGAAATTAGGCTACACCTTC.